A selection of T cell receptor beta chains follows, all from one sample in a study of naive and memory T cell subsets. One entry per CDR3 protein, called by TCRdb with MiXCR from the UMI-ligation and nested PCR reads. This sample has about 160,000 distinct CDR3 sequences; under 25% occur once, and the top ten carry approximately 0.1%. The sequenced sample consisted of naive CD4+ T cells from blood. Receptors were obtained from a human donor in good health. Both conserved end residues are part of each CDR3. The D gene is left open where the match is weak. A clone size is listed for some rows: how often the clone was seen (once, few, many), or a class if it is expanded.

D,J,size,V,CDR3,DNA
-,TRBJ2-6,few,TRBV18,CASSPLNTPTGANVLTF,TGTGCCAGCTCACCTCTTAACACTCCCACTGGGGCCAACGTCCTGACTTTC
-,TRBJ1-1,-,TRBV3-1,CASSQPGREMNTEAFF,TGTGCCAGCAGCCAGCCGGGACGGGAGATGAACACTGAAGCTTTCTTT
-,TRBJ1-2,-,TRBV20-1,CSARDGGARGYGYTF,TGCAGTGCTAGAGATGGGGGGGCCCGCGGCTATGGCTACACCTTC
TRBD2,TRBJ2-3,many,TRBV29-1,CSVGSSGRGTDTQYF,TGCAGCGTGGGATCTAGCGGGAGGGGCACAGATACGCAGTATTTT
TRBD1,TRBJ2-7,-,TRBV12-3/TRBV12-4,CASSTSRQGSYEQYF,TGTGCCAGCAGTACTAGTCGACAGGGGTCCTACGAGCAGTACTTC
TRBD1,TRBJ1-2,few,TRBV11-2,CASSADRGSYGYTF,TGTGCCAGCAGCGCGGACAGGGGGAGCTATGGCTACACCTTC
-,TRBJ2-7,many,TRBV20-1,CSAPDPIGHEQYF,TGCAGTGCCCCAGACCCAATAGGACACGAGCAGTACTTC
-,TRBJ2-7,-,TRBV28,CASSLWGSGDYEQYF,TGTGCCAGCAGTTTATGGGGTAGCGGAGATTACGAGCAGTACTTC
-,TRBJ1-1,few,TRBV2,CASSELRTQVATFF,TGTGCCAGCAGTGAATTGCGCACACAGGTGGCAACTTTCTTT
-,TRBJ2-7,-,TRBV5-1,CASSLVSSVEQYF,TGCGCCAGCAGCTTGGTATCGAGCGTTGAGCAGTACTTC
TRBD2,TRBJ2-1,few,TRBV5-6,CASSLFGGAPDNEQFF,TGTGCCAGCAGCTTGTTCGGGGGGGCGCCCGACAATGAGCAGTTCTTC
TRBD2,TRBJ2-5,-,TRBV7-8,CASSPRLASGSGETQYF,TGTGCCAGCAGCCCGAGGTTGGCTAGCGGGAGTGGAGAGACCCAGTACTTC
-,TRBJ1-2,-,TRBV7-9,CASSLMQGQENGYTF,TGTGCCAGCAGCTTAATGCAGGGCCAGGAGAATGGCTACACCTTC
TRBD2,TRBJ2-1,-,TRBV20-1,CSARLAGVREQFF,TGCAGTGCTAGGCTAGCGGGAGTACGTGAGCAGTTCTTC
TRBD2,TRBJ2-7,-,TRBV5-5,CASSLVRDYSYEQYF,TGTGCCAGCAGCTTGGTTCGGGACTACTCCTACGAGCAGTACTTC
-,TRBJ2-3,-,TRBV5-1,CASSVDAFFLYF,TGCGCCAGCAGCGTGGACGCCTTTTTCCTGTATTTT
TRBD1,TRBJ2-1,-,TRBV12-3/TRBV12-4,CASTTLPRGLDNEQFF,TGTGCCAGCACCACCCTCCCGAGGGGGCTGGATAATGAGCAGTTCTTC
-,TRBJ1-6,-,TRBV20-1,CSASTRGAYYNSPLHF,TGCAGTGCTAGTACGAGGGGGGCCTATTATAATTCACCCCTCCACTTT
-,TRBJ2-5,few,TRBV6-6,CASSYSRRSQETQYF,TGTGCCAGCAGTTACTCGCGGCGGTCTCAAGAGACCCAGTACTTC
-,TRBJ1-6,-,TRBV28,CASTARPQALHF,TGTGCCAGCACGGCACGGCCCCAAGCCCTCCACTTT
-,TRBJ2-3,-,TRBV19,CASKTGDPTDTQYF,TGTGCCAGTAAGACAGGAGACCCCACAGATACGCAGTATTTT
-,TRBJ2-3,-,TRBV4-3,CASSQDAGRSTDTQYF,TGCGCCAGCAGCCAAGATGCAGGGCGATCGACAGATACGCAGTATTTT
-,TRBJ2-2,-,TRBV20-1,CSANPGPTGELFF,TGCAGTGCCAATCCAGGACCCACCGGGGAGCTGTTTTTT
-,TRBJ1-5,-,TRBV7-2,CASSFTGTAYSNQPQHF,TGTGCCAGCAGCTTTACCGGGACGGCTTATAGCAATCAGCCCCAGCATTTT
TRBD2,TRBJ2-5,-,TRBV5-4,CASSLRTRKETQYF,TGTGCCAGCAGCCTCCGGACTAGAAAAGAGACCCAGTACTTC
-,TRBJ2-3,once,TRBV14,CASSKLATQYF,TGTGCCAGCAGCAAACTAGCTACGCAGTATTTT
TRBD2,TRBJ2-3,-,TRBV10-3,CAIRGVTSGGGRTDTQYF,TGTGCCATCAGGGGGGTGACTAGCGGCGGGGGACGCACAGATACGCAGTATTTT
TRBD1,TRBJ2-5,many,TRBV19,CASSWTGFGETQYF,TGTGCCAGTAGCTGGACAGGTTTTGGAGAGACCCAGTACTTC
TRBD2,TRBJ2-3,-,TRBV3-1,CASSPNLGLAETTDTQYF,TGTGCCAGCAGCCCAAACCTAGGGCTAGCGGAGACAACAGATACGCAGTATTTT
TRBD2,TRBJ2-5,few,TRBV29-1,CSVGGGSRQETQYF,TGCAGCGTTGGGGGGGGGAGCCGACAAGAGACCCAGTACTTC
TRBD2,TRBJ2-1,many,TRBV3-1,CASRPGEGLSRYNEQFF,TGTGCCAGCAGGCCCGGGGAGGGGCTCTCTAGGTACAATGAGCAGTTCTTC
-,TRBJ1-2,-,TRBV28,CASSLNEGDGYTF,TGTGCCAGCAGTTTAAATGAAGGAGATGGCTACACCTTC
-,TRBJ2-5,few,TRBV20-1,CSARDFGSFLRETQYF,TGCAGTGCTAGAGATTTTGGGAGTTTCCTTCGAGAGACCCAGTACTTC
-,TRBJ2-3,many,TRBV11-2,CASSLVSLDTQYF,TGTGCCAGCAGCTTAGTTTCCCTAGATACGCAGTATTTT
-,TRBJ2-7,-,TRBV20-1,CSGALGSYEQYF,TGCAGTGGGGCCTTAGGGTCGTACGAGCAGTACTTC
TRBD1,TRBJ2-1,-,TRBV18,CASSPSGQYNEQFF,TGTGCCAGCTCACCCTCGGGACAGTACAATGAGCAGTTCTTC
-,TRBJ2-3,few,TRBV5-5,CASSVRITDTQYF,TGTGCCAGCAGCGTCAGGATCACAGATACGCAGTATTTT
TRBD2,TRBJ2-3,few,TRBV5-4,CASSRGGDSTDTQYF,TGTGCCAGCAGCCGCGGGGGAGATAGCACAGATACGCAGTATTTT
-,TRBJ1-1,few,TRBV6-4,CASGGTTPAFF,TGTGCCAGCGGGGGGACAACTCCAGCTTTCTTT
TRBD2,TRBJ2-1,few,TRBV12-3/TRBV12-4,CASSPRSGSYNEQFF,TGTGCCAGCAGCCCCAGGAGCGGGAGTTACAATGAGCAGTTCTTC
TRBD1,TRBJ2-7,few,TRBV2,CASNGDRDYEQYF,TGTGCCAGCAATGGGGACAGGGACTACGAGCAGTACTTC
TRBD2,TRBJ2-7,many,TRBV20-1,CSAGRLAGLYEQYF,TGCAGTGCTGGGAGACTAGCGGGCCTCTACGAGCAGTACTTC
TRBD2,TRBJ2-1,few,TRBV29-1,CSVPLAGDRSYNEQFF,TGCAGCGTTCCCCTAGCGGGAGACAGGTCCTACAATGAGCAGTTCTTC
-,TRBJ2-3,once,TRBV2,CASSNLHTDTQYF,TGTGCCAGCAGCAATCTCCACACAGATACGCAGTATTTT
TRBD1,TRBJ2-2,many,TRBV12-3/TRBV12-4,CASSDRGTGELFF,TGTGCCAGCAGTGACAGGGGCACCGGGGAGCTGTTTTTT
TRBD1,TRBJ2-7,-,TRBV5-1,CASSPGPGQGWYEQYF,TGCGCCAGCAGCCCGGGGCCTGGACAGGGGTGGTACGAGCAGTACTTC
-,TRBJ2-5,few,TRBV10-3,CAISDLDAGSAQYF,TGTGCCATCAGTGATTTGGACGCAGGATCGGCCCAGTACTTC
-,TRBJ2-2,-,TRBV25-1,CASRGVGPTGELFF,TGTGCAAGCAGGGGAGTAGGGCCGACCGGGGAGCTGTTTTTT
-,TRBJ2-7,few,TRBV28,CASSKTPQAEQYF,TGTGCCAGCAGTAAGACACCTCAGGCCGAGCAGTACTTC
-,TRBJ2-3,few,TRBV4-3,CASSQEYQHTQYF,TGCGCCAGCAGCCAAGAATACCAGCATACGCAGTATTTT
TRBD2,TRBJ2-7,-,TRBV5-1,CASSRLAGDYEQYF,TGCGCCAGCAGCAGACTAGCGGGAGACTACGAGCAGTACTTC
TRBD1,TRBJ2-5,-,TRBV10-3,CAISEDRGPSSTQYF,TGTGCCATCAGTGAGGACAGGGGGCCTTCTTCGACCCAGTACTTC
TRBD2,TRBJ2-1,-,TRBV9,CASSGRGLAGIYNEQFF,TGTGCCAGCAGCGGGAGAGGACTAGCGGGTATATACAATGAGCAGTTCTTC
-,TRBJ1-1,many,TRBV12-3/TRBV12-4,CASSSDTYTEAFF,TGTGCCAGCAGTTCAGATACTTACACTGAAGCTTTCTTT
TRBD1,TRBJ2-7,many,TRBV30,CAWKIPWGQGDEQYF,TGTGCCTGGAAAATTCCATGGGGACAGGGTGACGAGCAGTACTTC
TRBD1,TRBJ1-1,many,TRBV12-3/TRBV12-4,CASSPAPRQGEAFF,TGTGCCAGCAGTCCAGCCCCACGACAGGGTGAAGCTTTCTTT
TRBD2,TRBJ2-7,many,TRBV20-1,CSARGQAGGEYEQYF,TGCAGTGCTAGAGGGCAGGCGGGAGGGGAATACGAGCAGTACTTC
TRBD2,TRBJ2-3,few,TRBV5-1,CASSLVLAADTQYF,TGCGCCAGCAGCTTGGTGCTAGCGGCAGATACGCAGTATTTT
-,TRBJ2-5,-,TRBV3-1,CASSQPHRSYQETQYF,TGTGCCAGCAGCCAACCACACAGGTCGTACCAAGAGACCCAGTACTTC
-,TRBJ1-5,-,TRBV12-3/TRBV12-4,CASSLHENQPQHF,TGTGCCAGCAGTTTACATGAAAATCAGCCCCAGCATTTT